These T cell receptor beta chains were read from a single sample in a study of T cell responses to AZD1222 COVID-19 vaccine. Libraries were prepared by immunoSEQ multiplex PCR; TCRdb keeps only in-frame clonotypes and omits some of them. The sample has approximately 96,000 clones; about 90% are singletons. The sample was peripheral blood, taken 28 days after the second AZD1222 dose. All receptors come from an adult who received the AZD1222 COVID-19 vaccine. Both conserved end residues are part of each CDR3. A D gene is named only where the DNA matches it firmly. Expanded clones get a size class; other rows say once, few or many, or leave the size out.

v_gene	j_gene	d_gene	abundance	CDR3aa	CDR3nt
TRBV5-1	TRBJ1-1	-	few	CASSLGEGLNTEAFF	TGCGCCAGCAGCTTGGGGGAGGGGCTGAACACTGAAGCTTTCTTT
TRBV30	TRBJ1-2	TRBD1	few	CAWSAGQRRGYTF	TGTGCCTGGAGTGCGGGACAGCGACGGGGCTACACCTTC
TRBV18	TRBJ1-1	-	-	CASSPPGYTEAFF	TGTGCCAGCTCACCACCTGGTTACACTGAAGCTTTCTTT
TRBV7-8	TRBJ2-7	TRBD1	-	CASSTGTGGYEQYF	TGTGCCAGCAGCACGGGGACAGGGGGTTACGAGCAGTACTTC
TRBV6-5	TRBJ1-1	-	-	CASSSTGSMRTEAFF	TGTGCCAGCAGTTCAACAGGGTCTATGCGCACTGAAGCTTTCTTT
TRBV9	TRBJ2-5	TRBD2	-	CASSASGGIGETQYF	TGTGCCAGCAGCGCCAGCGGGGGAATTGGAGAGACCCAGTACTTC
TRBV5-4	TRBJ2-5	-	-	CASSRGGQGQETQYF	TGTGCCAGCAGCCGTGGCGGGCAGGGCCAAGAGACCCAGTACTTC
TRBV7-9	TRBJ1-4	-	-	CASSPGTLGEKLFF	TGTGCCAGCAGTCCCGGGACATTGGGGGAAAAACTGTTTTTT
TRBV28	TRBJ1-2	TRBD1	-	CASSLDRGGGYTF	TGTGCCAGCAGTTTAGACAGGGGGGGTGGCTACACCTTC
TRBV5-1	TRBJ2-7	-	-	CASSRDKDYEQYF	TGCGCCAGCAGCCGAGACAAGGACTACGAGCAGTACTTC
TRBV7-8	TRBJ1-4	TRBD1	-	CASSSTPGQLNEKLFF	TGTGCCAGCAGCTCTACCCCGGGACAGCTTAATGAAAAACTGTTTTTT
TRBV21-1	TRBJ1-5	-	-	CASSKAPWGHSNQPQHF	TGTGCCAGCAGCAAGGCGCCTTGGGGACATAGCAATCAGCCCCAGCATTTT
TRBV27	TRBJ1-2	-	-	CASSDWSGAVYGYTF	TGTGCCAGCAGTGACTGGTCGGGGGCGGTCTATGGCTACACCTTC
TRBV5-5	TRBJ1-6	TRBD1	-	CASSLQRRTGHSPLHF	TGTGCCAGCAGCTTGCAGAGGAGGACAGGGCATTCACCCCTCCACTTT
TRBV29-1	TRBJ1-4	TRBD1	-	CSVRGLGEKLFF	TGCAGCGTTAGGGGGCTGGGTGAAAAACTGTTTTTT
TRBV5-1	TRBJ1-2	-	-	CASSLESSGYTF	TGCGCCAGCAGCTTGGAGTCTTCCGGCTACACCTTC
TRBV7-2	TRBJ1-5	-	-	CASSFSGQPQHF	TGTGCCAGCAGTTTTAGTGGACAGCCCCAGCATTTT
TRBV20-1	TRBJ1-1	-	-	CSANDRLNTEAFF	TGCAGTGCTAATGACAGGCTGAACACTGAAGCTTTCTTT
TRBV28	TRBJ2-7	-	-	CASSTWPRASYEQYF	TGTGCCAGCAGCACCTGGCCCAGGGCCTCCTACGAGCAGTACTTC
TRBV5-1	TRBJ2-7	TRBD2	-	CASSLGLASYEQYF	TGCGCCAGCAGCTTGGGACTAGCTTCCTACGAGCAGTACTTC
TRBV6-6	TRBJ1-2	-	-	CASSSNLGGYTF	TGTGCCAGCAGTTCCAATCTGGGTGGCTACACCTTC
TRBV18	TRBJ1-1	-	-	CASSPNRAAFF	TGTGCCAGCTCACCCAATAGAGCAGCTTTCTTT
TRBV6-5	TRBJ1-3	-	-	CASTTMGVAGNTIYF	TGTGCCAGCACTACGATGGGGGTCGCTGGAAACACCATATATTTT
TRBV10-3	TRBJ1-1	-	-	CAISESTGGTEAFF	TGTGCCATCAGTGAATCCACAGGAGGGACTGAAGCTTTCTTT
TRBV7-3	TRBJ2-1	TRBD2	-	CASSSLAGGYNEQFF	TGTGCCAGCAGCTCCTTAGCGGGAGGGTACAATGAGCAGTTCTTC
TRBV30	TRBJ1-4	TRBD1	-	CAWRGTGAQDEKLFF	TGTGCCTGGAGAGGGACAGGGGCCCAGGATGAAAAACTGTTTTTT
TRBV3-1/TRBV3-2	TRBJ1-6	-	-	CASSQGGSYNSPLHF	TGTGCCAGCAGCCAAGGGGGTTCCTATAATTCACCCCTCCACTTT
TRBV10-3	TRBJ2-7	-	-	CAISDPQTGFSYEQYF	TGTGCCATCAGTGACCCCCAAACAGGTTTCTCCTACGAGCAGTACTTC
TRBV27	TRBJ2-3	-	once	CASSWRPGTQYF	TGTGCCAGCAGTTGGAGGCCGGGTACGCAGTATTTT
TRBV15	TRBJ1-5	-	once	CATSRDQGREPQHF	TGTGCCACCAGCAGAGATCAAGGGAGGGAGCCCCAGCATTTT
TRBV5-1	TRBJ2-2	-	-	CASSSTPKTRADTGELFF	TGCGCCAGCAGCTCTACACCTAAAACGAGGGCTGACACCGGGGAGCTGTTTTTT
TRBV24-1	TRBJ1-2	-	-	CATSDFGQGNYGYTF	TGTGCCACCAGTGATTTTGGGCAGGGAAACTATGGCTACACCTTC
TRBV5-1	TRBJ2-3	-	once	CASRLYSDTQYF	TGCGCCAGCAGGTTATATTCAGATACGCAGTATTTT
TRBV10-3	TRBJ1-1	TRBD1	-	CAISESGQGNTEAFF	TGTGCCATCAGTGAGTCGGGACAGGGGAACACTGAAGCTTTCTTT
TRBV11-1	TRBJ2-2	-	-	CASNPRAGIGELFF	TGTGCCAGCAACCCCAGGGCCGGGATCGGGGAGCTGTTTTTT
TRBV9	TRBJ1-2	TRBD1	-	CASTQWGTGGYGYTF	TGTGCCAGCACCCAGTGGGGGACAGGGGGCTATGGCTACACCTTC
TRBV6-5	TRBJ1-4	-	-	CASSTRWGKLFF	TGTGCCAGCAGTACACGGTGGGGAAAACTGTTTTTT
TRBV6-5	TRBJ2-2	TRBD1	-	CASSRTGSGTGELFF	TGTGCCAGCAGCAGGACAGGGTCGGGCACCGGGGAGCTGTTTTTT
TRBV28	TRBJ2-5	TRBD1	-	CASSFYADSGQGGETQYF	TGTGCCAGCAGTTTTTACGCGGACTCGGGACAGGGGGGAGAGACCCAGTACTTC
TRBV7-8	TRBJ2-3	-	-	CASSIEKGADTQYF	TGTGCCAGCAGCATAGAGAAGGGTGCAGATACGCAGTATTTT
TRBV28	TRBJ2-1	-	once	CASSSRIYNEQFF	TGTGCCAGCAGTTCCCGGATATACAATGAGCAGTTCTTC
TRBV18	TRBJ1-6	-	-	CASSRQMGGYNSPLHF	TGTGCCAGCTCGCGTCAAATGGGGGGATATAATTCACCCCTCCACTTT
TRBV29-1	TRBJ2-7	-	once	CSVSRGVSYEQYF	TGCAGCGTGAGTCGTGGGGTTTCCTACGAGCAGTACTTC